Here is one TCR beta chain with its context. In the source study's methods: Estimation of nucleated cell counts relied on the amplification of reference gene primers. Libraries were prepared by immunoSEQ multiplex PCR; TCRdb keeps only in-frame clonotypes and omits some of them. D and trimming were read from the DNA, whereas the V and J calls and clone size are those reported in that table. Among more than 300,000 clones listed, approximately 87% were seen once. Per germline, CDR1 KGHDR and CDR2 SFDVKD. The CDR3 has 16 residues. Trimming removed 4 bases from V and 4 bases from J; junction bases left unmatched: 8. These data belong to a study of blood T cell repertoires in COVID-19. Study in general: The United States, Italy and Spain provided the acute and convalescent COVID-19 samples.

This TCR derives from a woman aged 30 to 39 with COVID-19, enrolled during active disease. The chain has TRBV24-1 and TRBJ1-5; 8 positions match TRBD1. The sequenced sample consisted of peripheral blood. The CDR3, as DNA: TGTGCCACCAGTGACGCCACAGGGGGGGGGAATCAGCCCCAGCATTTT. This codes for CATSDATGGGNQPQHF.